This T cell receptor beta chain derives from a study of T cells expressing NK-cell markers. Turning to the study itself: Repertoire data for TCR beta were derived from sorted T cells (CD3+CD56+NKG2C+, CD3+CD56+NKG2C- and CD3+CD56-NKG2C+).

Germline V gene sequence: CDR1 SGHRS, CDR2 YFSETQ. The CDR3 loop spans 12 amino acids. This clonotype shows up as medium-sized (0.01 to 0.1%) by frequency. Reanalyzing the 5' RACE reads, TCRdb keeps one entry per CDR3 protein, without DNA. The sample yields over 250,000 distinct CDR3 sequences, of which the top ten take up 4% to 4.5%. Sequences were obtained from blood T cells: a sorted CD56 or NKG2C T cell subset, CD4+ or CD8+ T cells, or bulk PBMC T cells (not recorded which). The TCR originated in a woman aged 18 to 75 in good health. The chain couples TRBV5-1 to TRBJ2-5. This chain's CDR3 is CASNTESETQYF.